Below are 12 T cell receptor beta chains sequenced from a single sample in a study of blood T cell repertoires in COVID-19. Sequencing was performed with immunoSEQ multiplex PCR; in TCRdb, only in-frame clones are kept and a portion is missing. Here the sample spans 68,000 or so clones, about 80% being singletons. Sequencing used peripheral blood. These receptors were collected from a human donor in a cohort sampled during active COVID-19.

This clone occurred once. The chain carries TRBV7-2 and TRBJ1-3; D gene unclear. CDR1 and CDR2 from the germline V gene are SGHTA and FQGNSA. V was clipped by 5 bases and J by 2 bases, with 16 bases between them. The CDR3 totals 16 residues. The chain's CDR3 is CASSPTVGVTGNTIYF. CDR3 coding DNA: TGTGCCAGCAGCCCTACTGTCGGGGTTACTGGAAACACCATATATTTT.

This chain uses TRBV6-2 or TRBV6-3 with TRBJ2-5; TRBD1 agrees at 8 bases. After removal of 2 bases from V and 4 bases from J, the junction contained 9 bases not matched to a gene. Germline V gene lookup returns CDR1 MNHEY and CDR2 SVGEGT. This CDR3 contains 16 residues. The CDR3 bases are TGTGCCAGCAGTTACAAGGCCAGGGGGCGAGGAGAGACCCAGTACTTC. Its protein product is CASSYKARGRGETQYF.

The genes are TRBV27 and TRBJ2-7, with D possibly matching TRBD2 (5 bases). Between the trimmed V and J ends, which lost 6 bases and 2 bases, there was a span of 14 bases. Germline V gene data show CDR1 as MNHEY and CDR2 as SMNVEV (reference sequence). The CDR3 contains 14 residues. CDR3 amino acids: CASSKLGPAYEQYF. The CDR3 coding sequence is TGTGCCAGCAGCAAACTAGGCCCGGCCTACGAGCAGTACTTC.

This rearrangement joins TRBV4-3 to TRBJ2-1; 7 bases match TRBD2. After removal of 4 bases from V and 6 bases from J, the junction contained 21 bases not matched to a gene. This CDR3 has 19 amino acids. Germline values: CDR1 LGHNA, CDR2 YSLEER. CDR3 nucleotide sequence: TGCGCCAGCAGCCCCCGATCAAGGCAGCGGGAAGGTTGGGGCAATGAGCAGTTCTTC. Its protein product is CASSPRSRQREGWGNEQFF.

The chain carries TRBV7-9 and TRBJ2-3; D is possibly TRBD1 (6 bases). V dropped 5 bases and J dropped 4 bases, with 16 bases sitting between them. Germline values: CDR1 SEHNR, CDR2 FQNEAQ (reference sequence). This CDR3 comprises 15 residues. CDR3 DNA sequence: TGTGCCAGCAGCCGCATGGGACAAGGGTCAGATACGCAGTATTTT. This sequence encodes CASSRMGQGSDTQYF.

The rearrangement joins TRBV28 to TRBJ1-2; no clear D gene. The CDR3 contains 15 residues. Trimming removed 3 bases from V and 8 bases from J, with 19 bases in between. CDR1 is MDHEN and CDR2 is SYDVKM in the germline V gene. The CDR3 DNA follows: TGTGCCAGCAGTTTGTCTGGACCGGCGGGCGTCGGCTACACCTTC. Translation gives CASSLSGPAGVGYTF.

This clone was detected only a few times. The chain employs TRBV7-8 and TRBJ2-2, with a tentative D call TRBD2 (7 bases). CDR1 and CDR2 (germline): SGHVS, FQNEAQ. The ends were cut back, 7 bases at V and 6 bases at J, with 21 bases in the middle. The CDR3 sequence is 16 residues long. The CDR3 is CASTRVRGGGPGELFF. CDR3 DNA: TGTGCCAGCACCCGAGTGAGGGGGGGAGGTCCCGGGGAGCTGTTTTTT.

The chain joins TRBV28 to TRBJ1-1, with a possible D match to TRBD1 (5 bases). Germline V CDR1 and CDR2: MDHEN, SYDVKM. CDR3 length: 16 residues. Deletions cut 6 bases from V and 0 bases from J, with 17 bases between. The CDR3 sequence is CASRSQGGAVNTEAFF. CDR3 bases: TGTGCCAGCAGATCTCAGGGAGGGGCTGTGAACACTGAAGCTTTCTTT.

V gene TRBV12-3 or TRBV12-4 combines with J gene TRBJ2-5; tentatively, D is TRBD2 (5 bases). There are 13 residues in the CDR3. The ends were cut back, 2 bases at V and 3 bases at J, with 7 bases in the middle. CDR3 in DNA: TGTGCCAGCAGTTTACGAGGGAAAGAGACCCAGTACTTC. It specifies CASSLRGKETQYF.

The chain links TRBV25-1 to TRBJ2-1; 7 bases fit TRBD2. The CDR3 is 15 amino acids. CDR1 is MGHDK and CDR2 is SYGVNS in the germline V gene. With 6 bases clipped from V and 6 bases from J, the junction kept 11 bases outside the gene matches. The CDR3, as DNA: TGTGCCAGCAGCCCCGATCAGCGGGAATTCAATGAGCAGTTCTTC. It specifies CASSPDQREFNEQFF. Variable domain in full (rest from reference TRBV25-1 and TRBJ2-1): EADIYQTPRYLVIGTGKKITLECSQTMGHDKMYWYQQDPGMELHLIHYSYGVNSTEKGDLSSESTVSRIRTEHFPLTLESARPSHTSQYLCASSPDQREFNEQFFGPGTRLTVL.

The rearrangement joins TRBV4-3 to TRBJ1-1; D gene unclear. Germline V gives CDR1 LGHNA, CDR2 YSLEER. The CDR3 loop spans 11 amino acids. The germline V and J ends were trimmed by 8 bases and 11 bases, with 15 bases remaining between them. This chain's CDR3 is CASGTGIQAFF. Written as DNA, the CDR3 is TGCGCCAGCGGCACGGGGATACAGGCTTTCTTT.

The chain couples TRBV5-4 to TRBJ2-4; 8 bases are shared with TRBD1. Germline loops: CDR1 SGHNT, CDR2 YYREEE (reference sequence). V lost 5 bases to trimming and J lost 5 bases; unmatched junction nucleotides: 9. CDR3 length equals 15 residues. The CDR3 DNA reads TGTGCCAGCAGGGTAGACAGGGGTCCGGAAAACATTCAGTACTTC. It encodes CASRVDRGPENIQYF. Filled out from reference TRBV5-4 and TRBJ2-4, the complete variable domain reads ETGVTQSPTHLIKTRGQQVTLRCSSQSGHNTVSWYQQALGQGPQFIFQYYREEENGRGNFPPRFSGLQFPNYSSELNVNALELDDSALYLCASRVDRGPENIQYFGAGTRLSVL.